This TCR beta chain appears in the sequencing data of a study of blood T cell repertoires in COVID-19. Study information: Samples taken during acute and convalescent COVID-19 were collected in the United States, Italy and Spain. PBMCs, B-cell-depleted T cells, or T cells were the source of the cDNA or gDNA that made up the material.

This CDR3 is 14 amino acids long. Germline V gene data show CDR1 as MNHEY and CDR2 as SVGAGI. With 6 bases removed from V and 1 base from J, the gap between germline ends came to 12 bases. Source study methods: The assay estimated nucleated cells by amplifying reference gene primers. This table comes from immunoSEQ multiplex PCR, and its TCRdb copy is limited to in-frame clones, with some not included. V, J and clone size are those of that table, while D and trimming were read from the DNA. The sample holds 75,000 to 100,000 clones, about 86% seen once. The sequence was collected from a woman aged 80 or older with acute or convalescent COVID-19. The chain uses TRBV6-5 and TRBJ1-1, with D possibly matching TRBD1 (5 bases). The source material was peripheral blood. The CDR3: CASSRGTANTEAFF. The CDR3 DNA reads TGTGCCAGCAGCCGCGGGACGGCGAACACTGAAGCTTTCTTT.